The 8 T cell receptor beta chains presented below share a single source sample, sequenced in a study of cytomegalovirus exposure and HLA in healthy donors. TCRdb's table, derived via immunoSEQ multiplex PCR, lists solely in-frame clones and lacks some. Among over 200,000 clones listed, 70% to 90% were seen once. Material: PBMCs. The source of these receptors is a woman between 18 and 29 years old in good health and CMV-seronegative.

The genes are TRBV6-6 and TRBJ2-7; 9 nucleotides line up with TRBD2. The V gene end was trimmed by 0 bases and the J gene end by 0 bases; junction bases not matched to a gene: 0. The CDR3 contains 15 residues. Germline V gene lookup returns CDR1 MNHNY and CDR2 SVGAGI (reference sequence). The CDR3 coding sequence is TGTGCCAGCAGTTACTCTAGCGGGAGCTCCTACGAGCAGTACTTC. This codes for CASSYSSGSSYEQYF.

The chain carries TRBV27 and TRBJ1-5; no clear D gene. The CDR3 covers 13 residues. CDR1 is MNHEY and CDR2 is SMNVEV in the germline V gene (reference sequence). V was pared by 0 bases and J by 9 bases, with 9 bases between. The CDR3 sequence is CASSLSGGMPQHF. Here the CDR3 DNA reads TGTGCCAGCAGTTTATCGGGTGGTATGCCCCAGCATTTT.

Turning to this clone: Within the sample, other DNA sequences also encode this same CDR3. The chain couples TRBV27 to TRBJ2-5; unclear D gene. Per germline, CDR1 MNHEY and CDR2 SMNVEV (reference sequence). The CDR3 length is 12 residues. Trimming removed 5 bases from V and 5 bases from J, with 9 bases in between. DNA of the CDR3: TGTGCCAGCAGTCTGGCCGGGGAGACCCAGTACTTC. As protein: CASSLAGETQYF.

Only one count was recorded for this clone. This chain links TRBV30 with TRBJ2-1; the D is unclear. Trimming took off 8 bases at V and 0 bases at J, with 11 bases between the two ends. The CDR3 is made up of 13 amino acids. The germline V gene encodes CDR1 GTSNPN and CDR2 SVGIG (reference sequence). The CDR3, as DNA: TGTGCCAGTTCAGAGAGCTCCTACAATGAGCAGTTCTTC. Protein product: CASSESSYNEQFF.

V is TRBV19 and J is TRBJ1-2; 10 nucleotides align to TRBD1. This CDR3 is built from 14 residues. Trimming cost V 9 bases and J 6 bases; bases outside gene matches: 10. The germline V gene has CDR1 LNHDA and CDR2 SQIVND (reference sequence). CDR3 sequence (DNA): TGTGCCAGCGGCCCGGGACAGGGGAACCATGGCTACACCTTC. This sequence encodes CASGPGQGNHGYTF.

This clone occurred once. The chain links TRBV5-5 to TRBJ2-1; 10 nucleotides line up with TRBD1. The CDR3 is made up of 16 amino acids. V shed 4 bases and J 0 bases; nucleotides not matched to a gene: 4. CDR1 and CDR2 (germline): SGHKS, YYEKEE (reference sequence). The CDR3 sequence is CASSPWTGGSYNEQFF. The CDR3 nucleotides are TGTGCCAGCAGCCCGTGGACAGGGGGCTCCTACAATGAGCAGTTCTTC.

This chain joins TRBV30 and TRBJ1-3; D is possibly TRBD1 (5 bases). The CDR3 is made up of 15 amino acids. CDR1 and CDR2 (germline): GTSNPN, SVGIG (reference sequence). Trimming shortened V by 2 bases and J by 7 bases, and 18 bases separated the two germline ends. CDR3 in amino acids: CAWSTGSPRGNTIYF. DNA of the CDR3: TGTGCCTGGAGTACAGGATCCCCCCGAGGCAACACCATATATTTT.

CDR3 DNA sequence: TGCAGCGCCCTGGGGGTGTCGGGGACAGTCGAATCCGTCCTGACTTTC. This sequence encodes CSALGVSGTVESVLTF. V and J are TRBV29-1 and TRBJ2-6; 7 nucleotides agree with TRBD1. V was clipped by 7 bases and J by 12 bases; unmatched bases: 21. Germline CDR1 reads SQVTM; CDR2 reads ANQGSEA. The CDR3 spans 16 residues.